This T cell receptor beta chain stems from a study of OX40 agonist ivuxolimab in advanced cancers. About the research overall: Participants could have had prior anti-PD-1, anti-PD-L1 or anti-CTLA-4 therapy, and around 40% had some. Study-level points and caveats: CD8+ T cells were the subset that, on average, had more expanded clones than CD4+.

On this clone itself: Its antigen is not known.

The repertoire was sequenced with immunoSEQ multiplex PCR; TCRdb's copy has only in-frame clones and lacks some. Of tens of thousands of clones in the sample, 90% are singletons; the top ten hold 20% to 25%. Germline V lookup: CDR1 SGDLS, CDR2 YYNGEE. V was clipped by 0 bases and J by 4 bases, with 8 bases between them. The CDR3 covers 14 residues. The chain recombines TRBV9 with TRBJ2-1; the D gene is possibly TRBD1 (5 bases). The sequencing used CD4+ or CD8+ T cells sorted from blood, collected in a trial of the OX40 agonist ivuxolimab. The receptor comes from an adult with an advanced solid tumor such as melanoma, head and neck, liver or kidney cancer. Here the CDR3 DNA reads TGTGCCAGCAGCGTAGGAACAGGATACAATGAGCAGTTCTTC. Amino acids: CASSVGTGYNEQFF. Complete variable domain (other parts from reference TRBV9 and TRBJ2-1): DSGVTQTPKHLITATGQRVTLRCSPRSGDLSVYWYQQSLDQGLQFLIQYYNGEERAKGNILERFSAQQFPDLHSELNLSSLELGDSALYFCASSVGTGYNEQFFGPGTRLTVL.